This passage covers 31 T cell receptor beta chains from one sample sequenced in a study of type 1 regulatory T cells. TCRdb independently ran MiXCR on the reads; one entry per CDR3 protein. This repertoire shows around 88,000 distinct CDR3 sequences, less than 40% found once; its top ten account for 2% to 2.5%. Sequenced: CD4+ T cells, either the whole sample or a sorted fraction (not recorded which). Receptor source: a human donor in good health.

The V and J genes are TRBV7-6 and TRBJ2-3, with D perhaps matching TRBD1 or TRBD2 (5 bases each). Trimming took 7 bases from V and 6 from J, leaving 17 bases between them. In germline, CDR1 is SGHVS, CDR2 FNYEAQ. This CDR3 has 14 residues. CDR3 DNA sequence: TGTGCCAGCACTCCGGGACGGGGTCCGGATACGCAGTATTTT. This gives the protein CASTPGRGPDTQYF.

This clonotype was seen a few times. The chain carries TRBV20-1 and TRBJ2-2, with 8 bases aligning to TRBD2. The V gene end was trimmed by 5 bases and the J gene end by 5 bases; junction bases not matched to a gene: 10. CDR1 is DFQATT and CDR2 is SNEGSKA in the germline V gene (reference sequence). The CDR3 is 15 amino acids. In DNA, the CDR3 is TGCAGTGCTTCCCATTTCCCTAGCGGGACCGGGGAGCTGTTTTTT. Its translation is CSASHFPSGTGELFF.

The J gene is TRBJ2-2, the V gene TRBV7-2, with TRBD2 matching 14 bases. Germline V gene sequence: CDR1 SGHTA, CDR2 FQGNSA. This CDR3 has 17 amino acids. V shed 5 bases, J shed 2 bases, and the junction held 4 bases outside the gene matches. Here the CDR3 DNA reads TGTGCCAGCAGCCGGACTAGCGGGGGGTCTAACACCGGGGAGCTGTTTTTT. Translating gives CASSRTSGGSNTGELFF.

Comments on this clonotype: At one of its ends the junction is not consistent with the germline gene, which may arise from a read error. The chain employs TRBV12-3 or TRBV12-4 and TRBJ2-1; tentative D call: TRBD2 (6 bases). This CDR3 comprises 13 residues. The CDR3 region is CASRRDSHNEQFF. The CDR3 DNA reads as TGTGCCAGCAGGAGGGACTCCCACAATGAGCAGTTCTTC.

This clonotype has more than one count but fewer than ten. The junction differs from germline at one of its ends, possibly a read error. The chain uses TRBV15 and TRBJ1-2, with D possibly being TRBD1 (6 bases). This CDR3 has 13 residues. Germline-derived CDR1 and CDR2 are LNHNV and YYDKDF (reference sequence). The DNA of the CDR3 is TGTCCCACCAGCAGAAACAGGGATCAAGGCTACACCTTC. This codes for CPTSRNRDQGYTF.

The J gene is TRBJ2-7, the V gene TRBV28, with a possible D match to TRBD2 (6 bases). Germline V CDR1 and CDR2: MDHEN, SYDVKM. V lost 6 bases, J lost 5 bases, and 23 bases lay in between. The CDR3 has 16 amino acids. CDR3 region: CASSQLFGVGGNEQYF. The DNA of the CDR3 is TGTGCCAGCAGCCAATTGTTTGGGGTGGGCGGGAACGAGCAGTACTTC.

The chain combines TRBV12-5 with TRBJ1-6; the match to TRBD1 covers 9 bases. The CDR3 runs 14 residues. With 7 bases clipped from V and 9 bases from J, the junction kept 7 bases outside the gene matches. CDR1 is LGHNT, CDR2 FRNRAP, per germline. CDR3 sequence: CASAVDRGGSPLHF. The DNA of the CDR3 is TGTGCTAGTGCCGTCGACAGGGGGGGTTCACCCCTCCACTTT.

V usage is TRBV4-1 and J usage is TRBJ2-5, with TRBD2 matching 7 bases. Germline V gene lookup returns CDR1 MGHRA and CDR2 YSYEKL. The trim removed 8 bases at V and 4 bases at J, leaving 10 bases unmatched. The CDR3 extends over 14 amino acids. CDR3 amino acids: CASGFGGSGETQYF. The CDR3 DNA reads TGCGCCAGCGGATTTGGCGGGAGTGGAGAGACCCAGTACTTC.

This clonotype was found a few times. The chain links TRBV5-1 to TRBJ2-4; 12 nucleotides match TRBD2. This CDR3 contains 14 residues. J was trimmed by 6 bases and V by 4 bases; bases with no gene match: 2. CDR1 SGHRS and CDR2 YFSETQ come from the germline V gene. The CDR3 here is CASSPGLAGNIQYF. In nucleotides, the CDR3 is TGCGCCAGCAGCCCGGGACTAGCGGGAAACATTCAGTACTTC.

This clonotype was counted between two and nine times. This chain connects TRBV3-1 to TRBJ2-7, with D unclear. Germline CDR1 LGHDT, CDR2 YNNKEL (reference sequence). The V end was cut by 4 bases, the J end by 3 bases, with 13 bases between. The CDR3 covers 14 residues. DNA for the CDR3: TGTGCCAGCAGCCCAGATGGGGATCTCTACGAGCAGTACTTC. It codes for CASSPDGDLYEQYF.

The chain links TRBV7-2 to TRBJ2-2; possible D gene TRBD1, 5 bases. Trimming shortened V by 3 bases and J by 1 base, and 9 bases separated the two germline ends. The germline V gene has CDR1 SGHTA and CDR2 FQGNSA. This CDR3 has 15 amino acids. The CDR3 region is CASSFRRGNTGELFF. The CDR3 DNA is TGTGCCAGCAGCTTTCGTAGGGGGAACACCGGGGAGCTGTTTTTT.

CDR3 in amino acids: CASSFPTSGSIYEQFF. The CDR3 nucleotides read TGCGCCAGCAGCTTCCCGACTAGCGGGAGTATCTATGAGCAGTTCTTC. The V call is TRBV5-1, the J call TRBJ2-1; 12 positions match TRBD2. Germline V gene lookup returns CDR1 SGHRS and CDR2 YFSETQ. This CDR3 region has 16 residues. J lost 8 bases, V lost 2 bases, and 8 bases had no gene match.

This clonotype was counted a few times. V and J are TRBV7-2 and TRBJ2-4; D possibly uses TRBD1 or TRBD2 (6 bases each). The CDR3 is made up of 17 amino acids. V lost 1 base and J 2 bases, leaving 15 bases between the germline ends. CDR1 is SGHTA and CDR2 is FQGNSA in the germline V gene. The CDR3 reads CASSLVSKGGSKNIQYF. The CDR3 coding sequence is TGTGCCAGCAGCTTAGTTTCCAAGGGGGGTTCCAAAAACATTCAGTACTTC.

This chain joins TRBV29-1 and TRBJ2-1, with 9 positions matching TRBD2. The CDR3 loop spans 16 amino acids. CDR1 and CDR2 from the germline V gene are SQVTM and ANQGSEA. Losses at the gene ends were 0 bases for V and 7 bases for J; bases not matched to a gene: 10. The DNA for the CDR3 is TGCAGCGTTGAAGATCTTTCGGCTAGCGGGGTTAATGAGCAGTTCTTC. Protein product: CSVEDLSASGVNEQFF.

This clonotype was seen more than once but under ten times. The V gene is TRBV6-2 or TRBV6-3, the J gene TRBJ2-3; D might be TRBD2 (5 bases). V lost 6 bases and J lost 2, with 9 bases in between. The CDR3 sequence is 13 residues long. The germline V gene encodes CDR1 MNHEY and CDR2 SVGEGT. The CDR3 coding sequence is TGTGCCAGCAGATCCGGGAACACAGATACGCAGTATTTT. This gives the protein CASRSGNTDTQYF.

This chain links TRBV5-6 with TRBJ1-2, with D unresolved. CDR1 is SGHDT and CDR2 is YYEEEE in the germline V gene. There are 13 residues in the CDR3. V lost 1 base to trimming and J lost 4 bases, with 8 bases between them. The CDR3 loop is CASSLRQFYGYTF. The CDR3 DNA reads as TGTGCCAGCAGCTTGCGGCAATTCTATGGCTACACCTTC.

This chain uses TRBV28 with TRBJ2-1; TRBD1 or TRBD2 may be the D gene (6 bases each). This CDR3 spans 14 amino acids. The V end was cut by 2 bases, the J end by 14 bases, with 19 bases between. Germline CDR1 reads MDHEN; CDR2 reads SYDVKM. The CDR3 DNA reads TGTGCCAGCAGTTTAAGCCCGTCAGGAGGGGGAGAGTTCTTC. Translated: CASSLSPSGGGEFF.

This rearrangement joins TRBV6-5 to TRBJ1-1; D remains ambiguous. Germline values: CDR1 MNHEY, CDR2 SVGAGI. The CDR3 is made up of 11 amino acids. Trimming removed 8 bases from V and 4 bases from J, with 8 bases in between. The CDR3 DNA reads as TGTGCCAGCGAGTGGGGCACTGAAGCTTTCTTT. Translated, it gives CASEWGTEAFF.

The chain is built from TRBV11-2 and TRBJ1-2; tentatively, D is TRBD1 (5 bases). Germline V gene data show CDR1 as SGHAT and CDR2 as FQNNGV. The CDR3 has 14 amino acids. V dropped 1 base and J dropped 4 bases, with 10 bases sitting between them. This CDR3 is CASSLVTGPYGYTF. CDR3 DNA: TGTGCCAGCAGCTTAGTCACGGGGCCCTATGGCTACACCTTC.

This clonotype has only one observation. The rearrangement links TRBV5-1 to TRBJ2-5; D might be TRBD1 or TRBD2, each matching 5 bases. Trimming cost V 2 bases and J 4 bases, with 12 bases left between them. The CDR3 sequence is 14 residues long. Germline CDR1 SGHRS, CDR2 YFSETQ. CDR3 DNA: TGCGCCAGCAGCTTCGGGGCTAGTCGAGAGACCCAGTACTTC. It translates to CASSFGASRETQYF.

The genes are TRBV5-1 and TRBJ2-7; a possible D gene is TRBD1 (6 bases). Trimming shortened V by 3 bases and J by 3 bases, and 10 bases separated the two germline ends. This CDR3 contains 13 residues. Per germline, CDR1 SGHRS and CDR2 YFSETQ. The CDR3: CASSYRDNYEQYF. CDR3 coding DNA: TGCGCCAGCAGCTACCGGGACAACTACGAGCAGTACTTC.

V is TRBV20-1 and J is TRBJ2-2, with TRBD1 matching 10 bases. The V segment lost 6 bases and the J segment 4 bases; nucleotides outside the gene matches: 5. The germline CDR1 and CDR2 sequences are DFQATT and SNEGSKA (reference sequence). The CDR3 covers 14 residues. CDR3: CSAVDRGSTGELFF. Written as DNA, the CDR3 is TGCAGTGCCGTGGACAGGGGGTCCACCGGGGAGCTGTTTTTT.

This chain links TRBV5-5 with TRBJ2-7; D might be TRBD1 or TRBD2, each matching 5 bases. Trimming took off 4 bases at V and 2 bases at J, with 22 bases between the two ends. The germline V gene has CDR1 SGHKS and CDR2 YYEKEE (reference sequence). The CDR3 is 17 residues long. The CDR3 DNA reads as TGTGCCAGCAGCCCAAGTCGGTGGCAGGGAGTGACCTACGAGCAGTACTTC. This gives the protein CASSPSRWQGVTYEQYF.

V gene TRBV29-1 combines with J gene TRBJ2-7; D call uncertain. V gave up 0 bases and J gave up 3 bases, with 12 bases separating them. Germline CDR1 and CDR2: SQVTM and ANQGSEA. This CDR3 region has 14 residues. CDR3 amino acids: CSVEDRYPNYEQYF. CDR3 DNA sequence: TGCAGCGTTGAAGATCGATACCCAAACTACGAGCAGTACTTC.

There are a few counts of this clonotype. At one end, the junction sequence differs from germline, possibly due to a read error. The J gene is TRBJ2-1, the V gene TRBV20-1; TRBD2 matches at 7 bases. The CDR3 has 13 residues. CDR1 and CDR2 (germline): DFQATT, SNEGSKA (reference sequence). The CDR3 loop reads CSARAGPLDEQFF. The CDR3 nucleotides are TGCAGTGCCAGAGCGGGACCCCTCGATGAGCAGTTCTTC.

This clonotype was picked up a small number of times. This chain links TRBV12-3 or TRBV12-4 with TRBJ2-3; 9 nucleotides align to TRBD2. Trimming took 3 bases from V and 2 from J; bases not matched to a gene: 6. The CDR3 contains 16 residues. CDR3 protein: CASSFGLAGSTDTQYF. In DNA, the CDR3 is TGTGCCAGCAGTTTTGGTCTAGCGGGGTCCACAGATACGCAGTATTTT.

A few counts support this clonotype. This chain joins TRBV6-6 and TRBJ2-1; D remains unclear. The CDR3 totals 13 residues. The germline V and J ends were trimmed by 5 bases and 8 bases, with 13 bases remaining between them. Germline V gene lookup returns CDR1 MNHNY and CDR2 SVGAGI (reference sequence). The CDR3 DNA is TGTGCCAGCAGTACCGTGAGCGCGGATGAGCAGTTCTTC. This gives the protein CASSTVSADEQFF.

The V call is TRBV29-1, the J call TRBJ2-5; D tentatively fits TRBD1 or TRBD2 (5 bases each). The CDR3 consists of 14 residues. The V gene's germline CDR1 is SQVTM and CDR2 ANQGSEA. V was shortened by 6 bases and J by 2 bases, with 16 bases between the two germline ends. CDR3 nucleotide sequence: TGCAGCGTGGCTACCGGGACGCAACAAGAGACCCAGTACTTC. It yields the protein CSVATGTQQETQYF. Supplemented by reference TRBV29-1 and TRBJ2-5, the full variable domain reads SAVISQKPSRDICQRGTSLTIQCQVDSQVTMMFWYRQQPGQSLTLIATANQGSEATYESGFVIDKFPISRPNLTFSTLTVSNMSPEDSSIYLCSVATGTQQETQYFGPGTRLLVL.

As regards this clonotype: Mismatch with germline at one junction end may stem from a read error. The chain recombines TRBV25-1 with TRBJ2-7; TRBD2 aligns across 10 bases. Germline lookup yields CDR1 MGHDK and CDR2 SYGVNS. This CDR3 is 13 amino acids long. CDR3 sequence reads: CASSEPGLAASLF. The CDR3 bases are TGTGCCAGCAGTGAACCAGGACTAGCGGCCTCCCTCTTC.

V is TRBV15 and J is TRBJ2-6; 12 nucleotides align to TRBD2. Germline lookup yields CDR1 LNHNV and CDR2 YYDKDF (reference sequence). V lost 5 bases to trimming and J lost 4 bases; unmatched junction nucleotides: 6. The CDR3 length is 17 residues. The CDR3 DNA follows: TGTGCCACCAGCGGGAGACTAGCGGGAGTGGGGGCCAACGTCCTGACTTTC. This gives the protein CATSGRLAGVGANVLTF.

The sample holds a few counts of this clonotype. V and J are TRBV5-1 and TRBJ1-5; D possibly corresponds to TRBD1 (5 bases). CDR3 length equals 15 residues. Germline V gene data show CDR1 as SGHRS and CDR2 as YFSETQ. Trimming shortened V by 1 base and J by 3 bases, and 11 bases separated the two germline ends. CDR3 in DNA: TGCGCCAGCAGCTTGTTATCAGGGCCCAATCAGCCCCAGCATTTT. This sequence encodes CASSLLSGPNQPQHF.